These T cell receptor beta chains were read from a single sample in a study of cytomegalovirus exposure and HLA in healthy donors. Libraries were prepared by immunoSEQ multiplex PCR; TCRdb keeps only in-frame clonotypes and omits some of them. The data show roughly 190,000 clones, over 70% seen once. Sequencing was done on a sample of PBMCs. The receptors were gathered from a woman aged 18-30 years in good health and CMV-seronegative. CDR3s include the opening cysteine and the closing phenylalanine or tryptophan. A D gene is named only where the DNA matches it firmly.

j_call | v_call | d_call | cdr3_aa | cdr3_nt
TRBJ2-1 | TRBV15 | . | CATSRDRTGNEQFF | TGTGCCACCAGCAGAGACCGGACGGGAAATGAGCAGTTCTTC
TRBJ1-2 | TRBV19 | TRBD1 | CASATGDYGYTF | TGTGCCAGTGCGACAGGGGACTATGGCTACACCTTC
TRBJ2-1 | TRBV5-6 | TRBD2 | CASSLTAGAIYYNEQFF | TGTGCCAGCAGCCTAACAGCGGGGGCGATTTATTACAATGAGCAGTTCTTC
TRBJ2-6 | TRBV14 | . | CASSQDTGGAGANVLTF | TGTGCCAGCAGCCAAGATACAGGGGGGGCTGGGGCCAACGTCCTGACTTTC
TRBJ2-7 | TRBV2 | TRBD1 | CASTRQGQTYEQYF | TGTGCCAGCACCAGACAGGGGCAAACCTACGAGCAGTACTTC
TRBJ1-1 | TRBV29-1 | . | CSVEDVRSGNTEAFF | TGCAGCGTTGAAGATGTAAGGTCGGGGAACACTGAAGCTTTCTTT
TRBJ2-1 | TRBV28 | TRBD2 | CAASGLAGRGNEQFF | TGTGCCGCGTCGGGGCTAGCGGGAAGAGGCAATGAGCAGTTCTTC
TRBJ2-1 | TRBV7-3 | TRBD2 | CASSFLAGSSYNEQFF | TGTGCCAGCAGCTTTCTAGCGGGTTCCTCCTACAATGAGCAGTTCTTC
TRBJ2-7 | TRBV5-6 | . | CASSHGTEQYF | TGTGCCAGCAGCCACGGGACAGAGCAGTACTTC
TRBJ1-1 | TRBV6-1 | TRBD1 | CATTRTGMNTEAFF | TGTGCCACCACCCGGACAGGGATGAACACTGAAGCTTTCTTT
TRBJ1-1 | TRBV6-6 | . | CASSFDTEAFF | TGTGCCAGCAGTTTCGACACTGAAGCTTTCTTT
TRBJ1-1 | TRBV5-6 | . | CASSLISQGLINTEAFF | TGTGCCAGCAGCTTAATCAGTCAGGGCCTGATTAACACTGAAGCTTTCTTT
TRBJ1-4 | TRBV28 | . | CASHTGTTNEKLFF | TGTGCCAGCCACACAGGGACAACTAATGAAAAACTGTTTTTT
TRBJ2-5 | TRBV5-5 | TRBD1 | CASSTPGQGAGETQYF | TGTGCCAGCAGCACCCCGGGACAGGGGGCCGGAGAGACCCAGTACTTC
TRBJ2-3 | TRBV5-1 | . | CASRRDATDTQYF | TGCGCCAGCAGGCGGGACGCCACAGATACGCAGTATTTT
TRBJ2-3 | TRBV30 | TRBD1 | CAWEGAASTDTQYF | TGTGCCTGGGAGGGGGCTGCTAGCACAGATACGCAGTATTTT
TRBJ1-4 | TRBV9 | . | CASSGGSGGGEKLFF | TGTGCCAGCAGCGGAGGTTCGGGGGGAGGGGAAAAACTGTTTTTT
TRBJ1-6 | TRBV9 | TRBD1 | CASSPGTGRDSPLHF | TGTGCCAGCAGCCCTGGGACAGGGAGGGATTCACCCCTCCACTTT
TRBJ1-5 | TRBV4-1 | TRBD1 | CASSQDAGQGNQPQHF | TGCGCCAGCAGCCAAGATGCCGGACAGGGGAATCAGCCCCAGCATTTT
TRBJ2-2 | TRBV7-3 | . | CASSLTQNTGELFF | TGTGCCAGCAGTTTAACACAGAACACCGGGGAGCTGTTTTTT
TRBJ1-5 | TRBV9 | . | CASSVGAGTNQPQHF | TGTGCCAGCAGCGTAGGGGCAGGCACCAATCAGCCCCAGCATTTT
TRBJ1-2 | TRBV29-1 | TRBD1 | CSVDGQGADGYTF | TGCAGCGTAGACGGACAGGGGGCTGATGGCTACACCTTC
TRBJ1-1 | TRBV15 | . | CATSRDLRNTEAFF | TGTGCCACCAGCAGAGATTTGAGGAACACTGAAGCTTTCTTT
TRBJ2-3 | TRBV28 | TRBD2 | CASSFNGRESAGEADTQYF | TGTGCCAGCAGTTTCAATGGTCGGGAATCAGCGGGGGAGGCAGATACGCAGTATTTT